The T cell receptor (beta chain) described here comes from a study of blood T cell repertoires in COVID-19. Study as a whole: Researchers got acute and convalescent COVID-19 samples from the United States, Italy and Spain. PBMCs, B-cell-depleted T cells, or T cells were the source of the cDNA or gDNA that made up the material.

Authors' analysis steps: It was from reference gene primer amplification that nucleated cell counts were estimated. Some clones are missing from TCRdb's copy, which holds only in-frame ones; the method was immunoSEQ multiplex PCR. Clone size and the V and J calls come from that table; the DNA yielded D and trimming. The table has about 150,000 clones, more than 75% seen once. Germline lookup yields CDR1 ENHRY and CDR2 SYGVKD. The CDR3 sequence is 17 residues long. Trimming cost V 4 bases and J 0 bases; bases outside gene matches: 9. Sequencing was carried out using peripheral blood. The genes are TRBV10-3 and TRBJ2-1; 7 bases fit TRBD1. The source of this sequence is a man older than 75 with acute or convalescent COVID-19. The CDR3 sequence is CAISGTGTDSSYNEQFF. The CDR3 DNA follows: TGTGCCATCAGTGGCACCGGGACAGATAGCTCCTACAATGAGCAGTTCTTC.